What follows is one TCR beta chain and its context. Its antigen remains unknown. The PCR had 60 Vbeta and 13 Jbeta primers. Repertoires were generated with immunoSEQ multiplex PCR, while TCRdb's copy carries only in-frame clones and drops some. The sample yields approximately 150,000 clones, 75% seen once. Sampled while nominally healthy, donors likely had unrecorded immune exposures. The sample is drawn from a study of cytomegalovirus exposure and HLA in healthy donors. This CDR3 spans 16 amino acids. Trimming left V 3 bases short and J 0 bases short, with 14 bases between. Germline CDR1 SEHNR, CDR2 FQNEAQ (reference sequence). The study's findings and limits: The authors excluded some V segments, including TRBV6-2 and TRBV6-3, as indistinguishable.

The origin of this receptor is a man between 40 and 49 years old in good health and CMV-seronegative. The chain employs TRBV7-9 and TRBJ1-2; D remains unclear. The material sequenced was PBMCs. The CDR3 sequence: CASSFPGYIPNYGYTF. CDR3 bases: TGTGCCAGCAGCTTCCCCGGGTACATACCTAACTATGGCTACACCTTC.